The clone carrying this T cell receptor (beta chain) was observed a few times. Its antigen is as yet unknown. This entry comes from a study of regulatory T cells in long-lasting Graves disease. Time point: persistent/refractory GD, antithyroid drugs over 5 years with positive TRAb. PBMCs provided the RNA from which the TCR library was made. American Thyroid Association guidelines served as the basis for diagnosing Graves' disease. Whole-study results and caveats: Between persistent patients, roughly 2,600 public clonotypes were shared, exceeding the approximately 870 shared between new patients. Newly diagnosed disease favored TRBV20-1 and TRBJ2-1 over persistent disease.

Arm-PCR with iRepertoire HTBI primers amplified the CDR3 regions for these TCR beta libraries. TCRdb fed the multiplex PCR reads into MiXCR, producing one record per CDR3 protein. The sample has some 280,000 distinct CDR3 sequences; roughly a fifth are singletons. This CDR3 comprises 15 residues. CDR1 SEHNR and CDR2 FQNEAQ come from the germline V gene (reference sequence). Trimming cost V 6 bases and J 0 bases, with 15 bases left between them. The receptor was isolated from a female donor with Graves disease. V is TRBV7-9 and J is TRBJ2-7, with a possible D match to TRBD1 (6 bases). The specimen was peripheral blood mononuclear cells (PBMCs), collected when the disease was refractory, from a patient treated with antithyroid drugs. CDR3 residues: CASSQEAGASYEQYF. CDR3 sequence (DNA): TGTGCCAGCAGTCAGGAGGCAGGGGCCTCCTACGAGCAGTACTTC.